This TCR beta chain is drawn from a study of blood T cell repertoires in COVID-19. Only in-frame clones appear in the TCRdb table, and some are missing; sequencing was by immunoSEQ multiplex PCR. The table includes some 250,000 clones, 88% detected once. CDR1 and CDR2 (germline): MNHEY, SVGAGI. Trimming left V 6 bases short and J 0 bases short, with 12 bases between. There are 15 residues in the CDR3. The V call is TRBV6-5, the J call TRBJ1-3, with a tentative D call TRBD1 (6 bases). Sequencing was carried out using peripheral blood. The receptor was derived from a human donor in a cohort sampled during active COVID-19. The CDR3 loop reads CASRDSSISGNTIYF. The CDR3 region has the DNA TGTGCCAGCAGGGACAGTTCGATCTCTGGAAACACCATATATTTT.